This T cell receptor beta chain comes out of a study of CD8+ T cells in alopecia areata. Study-wide findings and caveats: Compared with normal scalp, lesional scalp had higher clonality and more expanded CD8+ clones.

Investigators isolated RNA and reverse transcribed it into cDNA to act as the sequencing template. Sequenced by immunoSEQ multiplex PCR; TCRdb stores in-frame clones only, minus some. The repertoire holds fewer than 250,000 clones, with less than 45% as singletons. Indicated treatment: oral pan-JAK inhibitor, 5-10 mg twice daily. In the case of this clone: The antigen remains undetermined.

Trimming took off 5 bases at V and 8 bases at J, with 6 bases between the two ends. The CDR3 sequence is 10 residues long. Germline-derived CDR1 and CDR2 are DFQATT and SNEGSKA (reference sequence). The TCR comes from a human donor with alopecia areata. The source was CD4+ T cells sorted from blood, collected at roughly week 36, from a patient treated with tofacitinib. V gene TRBV20-1 combines with J gene TRBJ1-4; no definite D call. The CDR3 DNA sequence: TGCAGTGCTGCGATGGAAAAACTGTTTTTT. Protein: CSAAMEKLFF.